One sample yielded the 32 T cell receptor beta chains listed below, sequenced in a study of blood T cell repertoires in COVID-19. Repertoires were generated with immunoSEQ multiplex PCR, while TCRdb's copy carries only in-frame clones and drops some. The sample records some 120,000 clones, about 88% being singletons. Sequenced input: peripheral blood. These TCRs come from a man in his sixties with COVID-19, enrolled during active disease.

J is TRBJ1-1 and V is TRBV6-5, with D possibly being TRBD1 (6 bases). Trimming shortened V by 2 bases and J by 3 bases, and 7 bases separated the two germline ends. Germline V gene sequence: CDR1 MNHEY, CDR2 SVGAGI. The CDR3 is made up of 13 amino acids. CDR3 DNA sequence: TGTGCCAGCAGTTACCACAGGGACACTGAAGCTTTCTTT. Its translation: CASSYHRDTEAFF.

J is TRBJ2-1 and V is TRBV6-6; D is possibly TRBD2 (6 bases). The germline V gene encodes CDR1 MNHNY and CDR2 SVGAGI (reference sequence). V lost 8 bases and J lost 8, with 16 bases in between. CDR3 size: 13 residues. CDR3 sequence reads: CASRRRTGDEQFF. In DNA form, the CDR3 reads TGTGCCAGCCGGAGGCGGACGGGGGATGAGCAGTTCTTC.

This clone appeared a single time. The V call is TRBV11-2, the J call TRBJ2-7; the match to TRBD1 covers 11 bases. This CDR3 is 14 amino acids long. Germline CDR1 SGHAT, CDR2 FQNNGV. V dropped 5 bases and J dropped 3; count of bases not matched to a gene: 3. CDR3 nucleotides: TGTGCCAGCAGCGTGGGACAGGGGGACTACGAGCAGTACTTC. The encoded protein is CASSVGQGDYEQYF.

The rearrangement links TRBV5-4 to TRBJ1-1; D is unresolved. This CDR3 has 15 amino acids. The ends were cut back, 0 bases at V and 0 bases at J, with 9 bases in the middle. CDR1 is SGHNT, CDR2 YYREEE, per germline (reference sequence). The CDR3 protein is CASSLESGLNTEAFF. The CDR3 nucleotides read TGTGCCAGCAGCTTGGAATCGGGGTTGAACACTGAAGCTTTCTTT.

This clone occurred once. This chain connects TRBV5-1 to TRBJ1-1; the D gene is possibly TRBD1 (6 bases). The V and J ends lost 3 bases and 3 bases respectively, with 15 bases between them. The germline V gene encodes CDR1 SGHRS and CDR2 YFSETQ. The CDR3 loop spans 15 amino acids. CDR3 residues: CASSSYGGQDTEAFF. The CDR3 DNA sequence: TGCGCCAGCAGCTCTTACGGGGGGCAAGACACTGAAGCTTTCTTT. Full variable domain (missing parts from reference TRBV5-1 and TRBJ1-1): KAGVTQTPRYLIKTRGQQVTLSCSPISGHRSVSWYQQTPGQGLQFLFEYFSETQRNKGNFPGRFSGRQFSNSRSEMNVSTLELGDSALYLCASSSYGGQDTEAFFGQGTRLTVV.

V and J are TRBV30 and TRBJ2-3; tentative D call: TRBD1 (6 bases). The V and J ends lost 1 base and 5 bases respectively, with 7 bases between them. Germline-derived CDR1 and CDR2 are GTSNPN and SVGIG (reference sequence). The CDR3 has 12 amino acids. CDR3 region: CAWSGGQDTQYF. CDR3 nucleotides: TGTGCCTGGAGTGGGGGGCAAGATACGCAGTATTTT.

The rearrangement joins TRBV25-1 to TRBJ1-4; 9 bases agree with TRBD1. The ends lost 4 bases at V and 7 bases at J; junction bases unmatched: 4. CDR3 length: 14 residues. In germline, CDR1 is MGHDK, CDR2 SYGVNS. The CDR3 region has the DNA TGTGCCAGCAGTGGGACAGGGGAGGGTGAAAAACTGTTTTTT. This encodes CASSGTGEGEKLFF.

The CDR3 DNA is TGTGCCAGCTCACCACAGACTAGCACGGTCGATGAGCAGTTCTTC. This gives the protein CASSPQTSTVDEQFF. The chain carries TRBV18 and TRBJ2-1, with 7 bases that match TRBD2. Germline CDR1 reads KGHSH; CDR2 reads LQKENI. The V segment lost 1 base and the J segment 8 bases; nucleotides outside the gene matches: 8. There are 15 residues in the CDR3.

The sample holds a few counts of this clone. V is TRBV10-3 and J is TRBJ1-3, with unresolved D. The CDR3 totals 14 residues. V was trimmed by 4 bases and J by 0 bases, leaving 7 bases between them. The germline gives CDR1 ENHRY, CDR2 SYGVKD. This CDR3 reads CAISGQHSGNTIYF. DNA for the CDR3: TGTGCCATCAGTGGTCAACACTCTGGAAACACCATATATTTT.

This chain links TRBV5-1 with TRBJ2-7; TRBD1 is a possible D gene (6 bases). Germline CDR1 SGHRS, CDR2 YFSETQ. The ends were cut back, 4 bases at V and 2 bases at J, with 13 bases in the middle. The CDR3 sequence is 14 residues long. This chain's CDR3 is CASSHGTTTYEQYF. The DNA for the CDR3 is TGCGCCAGCAGCCATGGGACAACCACCTACGAGCAGTACTTC.

The chain combines TRBV7-6 with TRBJ1-2; the D is unclear. Per germline, CDR1 SGHVS and CDR2 FNYEAQ. The CDR3 contains 15 residues. V lost 6 bases and J lost 4, with 18 bases in between. The DNA for the CDR3 is TGTGCCAGCAGAGCCATTGAGGGAGACGGCTATGGCTACACCTTC. It is translated as CASRAIEGDGYGYTF.

V gene TRBV30 combines with J gene TRBJ2-3; 11 bases align to TRBD1. The J segment lost 4 bases and the V segment lost 5 bases, leaving 5 bases of the junction unmatched. Germline CDR1 and CDR2: GTSNPN and SVGIG (reference sequence). The CDR3 runs to 14 residues. CDR3 nucleotide sequence: TGTGCCTGGTCGGGACAGGGGGGGGCAGATACGCAGTATTTT. Protein: CAWSGQGGADTQYF.

Concerning this clone: The junction shows a germline mismatch at one end, possibly a read error. V usage is TRBV30 and J usage is TRBJ1-2; no firm D call. The length of the CDR3 is 13 residues. Germline assignment: CDR1 GTSNPN and CDR2 SVGIG (reference sequence). CDR3 region: CAGRGGDFDGYTF. As DNA, the CDR3 is TGTGCCGGGAGAGGCGGGGATTTCGACGGCTACACCTTC.

As DNA, the CDR3 is TGTGCCAGCCGGGGACATAACTATGGCTACACCTTC. As protein: CASRGHNYGYTF. The chain joins TRBV27 to TRBJ1-2; tentatively, D is TRBD1 (6 bases). The CDR3 covers 12 residues. Germline V gene data show CDR1 as MNHEY and CDR2 as SMNVEV (reference sequence). Deletions cut 8 bases from V and 1 base from J, with 8 bases between.

Only a few counts were recorded for this clone. This CDR3 is also generated by other DNA sequences in the sample. The V and J genes are TRBV7-2 and TRBJ1-1; D might be TRBD1 (5 bases). The CDR3 has 13 residues. The germline V gene has CDR1 SGHTA and CDR2 FQGNSA. Trimming left V 5 bases short and J 1 base short, with 8 bases between. DNA of the CDR3: TGTGCCAGCAGCACCGACAGGAACACTGAAGCTTTCTTT. As protein: CASSTDRNTEAFF.

V usage is TRBV7-9 and J usage is TRBJ2-5; 8 positions match TRBD2. Germline CDR1 is SEHNR and CDR2 is FQNEAQ (reference sequence). This CDR3 contains 14 residues. V lost 2 bases and J lost 5; bases outside the gene matches: 4. CDR3 loop: CASSLLAGGETQYF. The CDR3 nucleotides read TGTGCCAGCAGCTTACTAGCGGGCGGGGAGACCCAGTACTTC.

V is TRBV28 and J is TRBJ1-2; unclear D gene. The V and J ends lost 5 bases and 4 bases respectively, with 11 bases between them. CDR1 and CDR2 from the germline V gene are MDHEN and SYDVKM. The CDR3 is 13 residues long. CDR3 loop: CASSDPAGYGYTF. CDR3 bases: TGTGCCAGCAGTGACCCGGCGGGCTATGGCTACACCTTC.

The rearrangement uses TRBV7-3 and TRBJ2-1, with 9 bases identical to TRBD2. V gave up 1 base and J gave up 7 bases; unmatched junction bases: 2. The CDR3 covers 14 residues. Germline loops: CDR1 SGHTA, CDR2 FQGTGA. The CDR3 spells CASSLMAGGNEQFF. For the CDR3, the DNA is TGTGCCAGCAGCTTAATGGCGGGAGGGAATGAGCAGTTCTTC. The variable domain in full, with the rest retrieved from reference TRBV7-3 and TRBJ2-1, is GAGVSQTPSNKVTEKGKYVELRCDPISGHTALYWYRQSLGQGPEFLIYFQGTGAADDSGLPNDRFFAVRPEGSVSTLKIQRTERGDSAVYLCASSLMAGGNEQFFGPGTRLTVL.

The V call is TRBV21-1, the J call TRBJ1-3; the table's D call, TRBD1, has no DNA check behind it. TRBV21-1 is listed as a pseudogene. CDR3 size: 16 residues. In DNA form, the CDR3 reads TGTGCCAGCAGCAATTCGGACAGGGTGGGGGGAAACACCATATATTTT. Its translation: CASSNSDRVGGNTIYF.

The chain has TRBV3-1 (or the pseudogene TRBV3-2) and TRBJ1-5; 10 positions agree with TRBD1. V gave up 5 bases and J gave up 2 bases; unmatched junction bases: 3. The CDR3 length is 15 residues. Germline CDR1 reads LGHDT; CDR2 reads YNNKEL (reference sequence). The CDR3 protein is CASSGGTGGNQPQHF. CDR3 nucleotides: TGTGCCAGCAGCGGGGGGACAGGGGGCAATCAGCCCCAGCATTTT.

This chain links TRBV11-3 with TRBJ2-1, with 8 bases fitting TRBD2. Trimming took 4 bases from V and 2 from J; bases not matched to a gene: 7. The V gene's germline CDR1 is SGHNT and CDR2 YENEEA. This CDR3 spans 16 amino acids. CDR3: CASSSSLADAYNEQFF. In nucleotides, the CDR3 is TGTGCCAGCAGCTCCTCACTAGCGGACGCCTACAATGAGCAGTTCTTC.

The V call is TRBV12-3 or TRBV12-4, the J call TRBJ1-1; tentatively, D is TRBD1 (5 bases). Trimming stripped 3 bases from V and 11 bases from J, with 13 bases between. CDR3 length equals 12 residues. Here the CDR3 DNA reads TGTGCCAGCAGTTTGCAGGCAGGGAGGGCTTTCTTT. As protein: CASSLQAGRAFF.

The chain recombines TRBV5-5 with TRBJ1-1; D not certain. Germline assignment: CDR1 SGHKS and CDR2 YYEKEE (reference sequence). This CDR3 has 13 residues. Trimming took 2 bases from V and 1 from J, leaving 6 bases between them. In DNA, the CDR3 is TGTGCCAGCAGCTTTGCGGGGAACACTGAAGCTTTCTTT. Translation gives CASSFAGNTEAFF.

The CDR3 sequence: CASSSDRVSYEQYF. Here the CDR3 DNA reads TGTGCCAGCAGCTCAGACAGGGTCTCCTACGAGCAGTACTTC. The genes are TRBV7-2 and TRBJ2-7; TRBD1 aligns across 7 bases. The J segment lost 0 bases and the V segment lost 4 bases, leaving 3 bases of the junction unmatched. Germline V gene sequence: CDR1 SGHTA, CDR2 FQGNSA. The length of the CDR3 is 14 residues.

The chain is built from TRBV10-3 and TRBJ1-5; D is perhaps TRBD1 (5 bases). The CDR3 runs to 13 residues. The V gene's germline CDR1 is ENHRY and CDR2 SYGVKD. Trimming shortened V by 6 bases and J by 7 bases, and 13 bases separated the two germline ends. The CDR3 reads CAISIRATQPQHF. The CDR3 nucleotides read TGTGCCATCAGCATCAGGGCTACCCAGCCCCAGCATTTT.

The chain links TRBV11-2 to TRBJ2-4; possibly TRBD1 for D (5 bases). With 1 base removed from V and 8 bases from J, the gap between germline ends came to 12 bases. CDR1 SGHAT and CDR2 FQNNGV come from the germline V gene. The CDR3 length is 14 residues. Here the CDR3 DNA reads TGTGCCAGCAGCTTAGCAGGGTTCGTGGACATTCAGTACTTC. It translates to CASSLAGFVDIQYF.

The chain's CDR3 is CASSLTRGADERTEAFF. CDR3 nucleotides: TGCGCCAGCAGCTTGACAAGGGGCGCGGATGAGCGCACTGAAGCTTTCTTT. The J gene is TRBJ1-1, the V gene TRBV5-1; TRBD1 is a possible D gene (5 bases). V shed 1 base and J shed 4 bases, with 20 bases lying between them. The CDR3 contains 17 residues. Germline V gene sequence: CDR1 SGHRS, CDR2 YFSETQ.

This clone is a singleton in its sample. The CDR3 spells CASSVKTEARQPQHF. The CDR3 DNA follows: TGTGCCAGCAGTGTCAAGACAGAGGCTAGGCAGCCCCAGCATTTT. This chain connects TRBV28 to TRBJ1-5; a weak D match, TRBD1 (5 bases). This CDR3 region has 15 residues. V was trimmed by 5 bases and J by 7 bases, leaving 18 bases between them. Germline V CDR1 and CDR2: MDHEN, SYDVKM. The whole variable domain, filled in from reference TRBV28 and TRBJ1-5, reads DVKVTQSSRYLVKRTGEKVFLECVQDMDHENMFWYRQDPGLGLRLIYFSYDVKMKEKGDIPEGYSVSREKKERFSLILESASTNQTSMYLCASSVKTEARQPQHFGDGTRLSIL.

The chain recombines TRBV6-1 with TRBJ2-2, with D tentatively TRBD1 (6 bases). Deletions cut 0 bases from V and 0 bases from J, with 11 bases between. Germline V lookup: CDR1 MNHNS, CDR2 SASEGT. This CDR3 is 17 amino acids long. CDR3 coding DNA: TGTGCCAGCAGTGAAGCAGGGTGGACAGCGAACACCGGGGAGCTGTTTTTT. Translating gives CASSEAGWTANTGELFF.

V gene TRBV18 combines with J gene TRBJ1-4, with 7 bases identical to TRBD1. V was clipped by 4 bases and J by 4 bases; unmatched bases: 6. The CDR3 extends over 15 amino acids. Germline CDR1 is KGHSH and CDR2 is LQKENI. CDR3: CASSRRGQDNEKLFF. DNA of the CDR3: TGTGCCAGCTCACGAAGAGGACAGGATAATGAAAAACTGTTTTTT.

Here the CDR3 reads CASSARTSGRRETQYF. The CDR3 DNA reads TGTGCCAGCAGCGCCCGGACTAGCGGGAGACGAGAGACCCAGTACTTC. This chain uses TRBV3-1 (or the pseudogene TRBV3-2) with TRBJ2-5, with 13 nucleotides matching TRBD2. From germline, CDR1 is LGHDT and CDR2 YNNKEL (reference sequence). This CDR3 has 16 amino acids. Losses at the gene ends were 5 bases for V and 4 bases for J; bases not matched to a gene: 7.

This rearrangement joins TRBV28 to TRBJ2-7, with 12 bases that match TRBD1. Trimming took 1 base from V and 11 from J; bases not matched to a gene: 12. The CDR3 totals 16 residues. Germline V gives CDR1 MDHEN, CDR2 SYDVKM. The CDR3, as DNA: TGTGCCAGCAGTTTATCCGGGACAGGGGGCACGCGGGTAAAGTACTTC. Its translation: CASSLSGTGGTRVKYF.